Below are 29 T cell receptor beta chains sequenced from a single sample in a study of blood T cell repertoires in COVID-19. The assay was immunoSEQ multiplex PCR, and TCRdb's table has in-frame clones only and misses some. The sample yields about 390,000 clones, around nine tenths seen once. Sequenced material: PBMCs or T cells enriched from blood (not recorded which). Receptors were obtained from a woman aged 45 to 65 who had recovered from COVID-19.

This clone was counted only a few times. The chain combines TRBV7-9 with TRBJ2-2; 11 nucleotides line up with TRBD1. Germline V CDR1 and CDR2: SEHNR, FQNEAQ (reference sequence). J was trimmed by 5 bases and V by 3 bases; bases with no gene match: 5. This CDR3 comprises 16 residues. Written as DNA, the CDR3 is TGTGCCAGCAGCTTGGGGACAGGGGGTTTAACCGGGGAGCTGTTTTTT. Translation gives CASSLGTGGLTGELFF. Filled out from reference TRBV7-9 and TRBJ2-2, the complete variable domain reads DTGVSQNPRHKITKRGQNVTFRCDPISEHNRLYWYRQTLGQGPEFLTYFQNEAQLEKSRLLSDRFSAERPKGSFSTLEIQRTEQGDSAMYLCASSLGTGGLTGELFFGEGSRLTVL.

The V call is TRBV3-1 (or the pseudogene TRBV3-2), the J call TRBJ2-2, with D perhaps matching TRBD2 (5 bases). CDR1 is LGHDT, CDR2 YNNKEL, per germline (reference sequence). Trimming stripped 4 bases from V and 6 bases from J, with 12 bases between. The CDR3 has 14 residues. The CDR3, as DNA: TGTGCCAGCAGCCCTCCAGTCGGGGCCGGGGAGCTGTTTTTT. Translating it yields CASSPPVGAGELFF.

The J gene is TRBJ2-7, the V gene TRBV19; TRBD1 aligns across 10 bases. Germline CDR1 reads LNHDA; CDR2 reads SQIVND (reference sequence). The CDR3 consists of 15 residues. V trimming: 9 bases; J trimming: 2 bases; junction bases outside the gene matches: 10. The DNA for the CDR3 is TGTGCCAGCACTAGGGGAGGGACAGGGGCCTACGAGCAGTACTTC. Translation: CASTRGGTGAYEQYF. Complete variable domain (other parts from reference TRBV19 and TRBJ2-7): DGGITQSPKYLFRKEGQNVTLSCEQNLNHDAMYWYRQDPGQGLRLIYYSQIVNDFQKGDIAEGYSVSREKKESFPLTVTSAQKNPTAFYLCASTRGGTGAYEQYFGPGTRLTVT.

CDR3 in DNA: TGTGCCAGCAATAACCCAGGCTATGGCTACACCTTC. It is translated as CASNNPGYGYTF. This rearrangement joins TRBV2 to TRBJ1-2, with no clear D. Germline CDR1 reads SNHLY; CDR2 reads FYNNEI. This CDR3 contains 12 residues. The ends were cut back, 7 bases at V and 4 bases at J, with 10 bases in the middle.

The chain recombines TRBV30 with TRBJ1-2; 7 bases are a match to TRBD1. Trimming cost V 2 bases and J 6 bases; bases outside gene matches: 3. The CDR3 length is 12 residues. Germline CDR1 reads GTSNPN; CDR2 reads SVGIG (reference sequence). CDR3 in amino acids: CAWSSDRHGYTF. DNA for the CDR3: TGTGCCTGGAGTTCGGACAGGCATGGCTACACCTTC.

This CDR3 reads CASSLTSGGGNEQFF. The CDR3 nucleotides read TGTGCCAGCAGCCTGACTAGCGGGGGGGGGAATGAGCAGTTCTTC. The chain links TRBV3-1 (or the pseudogene TRBV3-2) to TRBJ2-1, with 14 bases lining up with TRBD2. The V and J ends lost 4 bases and 7 bases, in that order; junction bases with no gene match: 3. The CDR3 spans 15 residues. The V gene's germline CDR1 is LGHDT and CDR2 YNNKEL (reference sequence).

V gene TRBV2 combines with J gene TRBJ1-5; no firm D call. Per the germline V gene, CDR1 is SNHLY and CDR2 is FYNNEI. Trimming left V 6 bases short and J 10 bases short, with 16 bases between. The CDR3 is 13 residues long. CDR3 loop: CASSPDPGSPQHF. The CDR3 bases are TGTGCCAGCAGCCCGGACCCCGGGAGTCCCCAGCATTTT.

The chain joins TRBV7-6 to TRBJ2-3; 14 bases are a match to TRBD2. V shed 5 bases and J 4 bases; nucleotides not matched to a gene: 5. Germline CDR1 reads SGHVS; CDR2 reads FNYEAQ. The CDR3 totals 16 residues. The CDR3 protein is CASSLRLAGGPDTQYF. The CDR3 DNA is TGTGCCAGCAGCCTCCGACTAGCGGGGGGGCCAGATACGCAGTATTTT.

The chain couples TRBV6-5 to TRBJ2-2; TRBD1 matches at 8 bases. CDR1 and CDR2 (germline): MNHEY, SVGAGI. The CDR3 consists of 15 residues. The junction had 13 bases not matched to a gene; V was cut back by 8 bases and J by 8 bases. This chain's CDR3 is CASLGQGTVPGELFF. The CDR3 nucleotides read TGTGCCAGCCTAGGACAGGGAACTGTTCCGGGGGAGCTGTTTTTT.

This rearrangement joins TRBV2 to TRBJ2-1, with TRBD2 identical over 16 bases. Germline V gives CDR1 SNHLY, CDR2 FYNNEI. J gave up 9 bases and V 4 bases, and 9 bases lay outside the gene matches. This CDR3 has 17 residues. The CDR3 DNA reads TGTGCCAGCAGTGTCGGGACTAGCGGGGGGGCCCTGGGTGAGCAGTTCTTC. Amino acid sequence: CASSVGTSGGALGEQFF.

This clone was recorded once. The chain combines TRBV7-2 with TRBJ1-1; D gene ambiguous. The CDR3 has 12 amino acids. The germline V gene encodes CDR1 SGHTA and CDR2 FQGNSA. Between the trimmed V and J ends, which lost 7 bases and 3 bases, there was a span of 9 bases. The CDR3 loop reads CASTHADTEAFF. In nucleotides, the CDR3 is TGTGCCAGCACCCACGCAGACACTGAAGCTTTCTTT.

This clone was recorded only once. The chain joins TRBV3-1 (or the pseudogene TRBV3-2) to TRBJ1-6; TRBD1 matches 10 bases. V gave up 3 bases and J gave up 10 bases; unmatched junction bases: 6. This CDR3 is 15 amino acids long. CDR1 LGHDT and CDR2 YNNKEL come from the germline V gene (reference sequence). The CDR3 here is CASSQPGQGLSPLHF. Written as DNA, the CDR3 is TGTGCCAGCAGCCAGCCGGGACAGGGGCTCTCACCCCTCCACTTT.

This chain connects TRBV5-1 to TRBJ1-2; the match to TRBD1 covers 10 bases. The CDR3 consists of 15 residues. With V trimmed by 5 bases and J by 7 bases, 11 bases remained unmatched. Germline CDR1 and CDR2: SGHRS and YFSETQ. DNA for the CDR3: TGCGCCAGCAGTCGACAGGGGGCAGTCCGGGCTGGCTACACCTTC. It codes for CASSRQGAVRAGYTF.

The V call is TRBV6-2 or TRBV6-3, the J call TRBJ2-7; 7 bases line up with TRBD1. The CDR3 is made up of 14 amino acids. The junction had 6 bases not matched to a gene; V was cut back by 5 bases and J by 2 bases. CDR1 and CDR2 (germline): MNHEY, SVGEGT. Here the CDR3 reads CASSTRDSPYEQYF. Written as DNA, the CDR3 is TGTGCCAGCAGTACTAGGGACAGCCCCTACGAGCAGTACTTC.

The chain carries TRBV5-4 and TRBJ1-1; D unresolved. The V end lost 0 bases, the J end lost 1 base, and 4 bases lay between the germline ends. Germline V gives CDR1 SGHNT, CDR2 YYREEE (reference sequence). The CDR3 runs to 13 residues. The CDR3 nucleotides are TGTGCCAGCAGCTTGGTTAGGAACACTGAAGCTTTCTTT. The encoded protein is CASSLVRNTEAFF.

The chain carries TRBV28 and TRBJ1-5; D unclear. The CDR3 sequence is 17 residues long. Trimming took 6 bases from V and 2 from J, leaving 20 bases between them. Germline CDR1 reads MDHEN; CDR2 reads SYDVKM. The CDR3 DNA sequence: TGTGCCAGCAGACCGCGGGGTGATATCCTTGGCAATCAGCCCCAGCATTTT. Its protein product is CASRPRGDILGNQPQHF.

The genes are TRBV5-6 and TRBJ1-4; D is perhaps TRBD1 (6 bases). V lost 4 bases and J 2 bases, leaving 18 bases between the germline ends. The CDR3 loop spans 17 amino acids. The germline CDR1 and CDR2 sequences are SGHDT and YYEEEE. The CDR3 is CASSARTVGWTNEKLFF. CDR3 in DNA: TGTGCCAGCAGCGCACGGACAGTCGGTTGGACTAATGAAAAACTGTTTTTT. The whole variable domain, filled in from reference TRBV5-6 and TRBJ1-4, reads DAGVTQSPTHLIKTRGQQVTLRCSPKSGHDTVSWYQQALGQGPQFIFQYYEEEERQRGNFPDRFSGHQFPNYSSELNVNALLLGDSALYLCASSARTVGWTNEKLFFGSGTQLSVL.

The rearrangement links TRBV4-1 to TRBJ1-1; tentatively, D is TRBD1 (5 bases). V gave up 4 bases and J gave up 1 base, with 13 bases separating them. CDR3 size: 15 residues. The germline V gene encodes CDR1 MGHRA and CDR2 YSYEKL. CDR3 amino acids: CASSRNIQGNTEAFF. The DNA of the CDR3 is TGCGCCAGCAGCCGTAATATTCAGGGGAACACTGAAGCTTTCTTT.

The genes are TRBV4-1 and TRBJ2-7, with 14 bases matching TRBD2. The CDR3 covers 16 residues. J gave up 1 base and V 4 bases, and 3 bases lay outside the gene matches. CDR1 and CDR2 (germline): MGHRA, YSYEKL. This CDR3 is CASSPTSGGASYEQYF. CDR3 DNA: TGCGCCAGCAGCCCGACTAGCGGGGGGGCGTCCTACGAGCAGTACTTC.

This sequence joins TRBV5-1 and TRBJ1-1; 12 bases align to TRBD1. The CDR3 runs to 16 residues. Germline V lookup: CDR1 SGHRS, CDR2 YFSETQ. The V and J ends lost 4 bases and 0 bases, in that order; junction bases with no gene match: 4. This CDR3 is CASSPGTGGLNTEAFF. In DNA, the CDR3 is TGCGCCAGCAGCCCCGGGACAGGGGGCTTGAACACTGAAGCTTTCTTT.

This clone was seen a handful of times. The chain is built from TRBV28 and TRBJ1-5, with 10 bases identical to TRBD1. The CDR3 length is 13 residues. V shed 5 bases and J 8 bases; nucleotides not matched to a gene: 3. CDR1 is MDHEN and CDR2 is SYDVKM in the germline V gene. Here the CDR3 reads CASSPTGGKPQHF. The CDR3 DNA follows: TGTGCCAGCAGTCCGACAGGGGGCAAGCCCCAGCATTTT.

About this clone: The same CDR3 arises from other DNA sequences in this sample as well. The chain carries TRBV6-5 and TRBJ2-5; 7 bases align to TRBD1. The CDR3 covers 14 residues. Germline CDR1 reads MNHEY; CDR2 reads SVGAGI. V lost 6 bases to trimming and J lost 2 bases; unmatched junction nucleotides: 6. The CDR3 sequence is CASRTGLLQETQYF. Written as DNA, the CDR3 is TGTGCCAGCAGGACAGGGTTGTTGCAAGAGACCCAGTACTTC.

Worth noting for this clone: Different DNA sequences within this sample yield the same CDR3. The V gene is TRBV27, the J gene TRBJ1-2; D is unresolved. There are 13 residues in the CDR3. The V gene lost 0 bases and the J gene lost 2 bases, with 4 bases spanning the gap. Germline assignment: CDR1 MNHEY and CDR2 SMNVEV (reference sequence). CDR3 amino acids: CASSLSANYGYTF. The CDR3 nucleotides are TGTGCCAGCAGTTTATCAGCCAACTATGGCTACACCTTC.

The V call is TRBV20-1, the J call TRBJ1-2, with unresolved D. The CDR3 sequence is 11 residues long. The germline V and J ends were trimmed by 1 base and 4 bases, with 4 bases remaining between them. Per germline, CDR1 DFQATT and CDR2 SNEGSKA (reference sequence). CDR3 protein: CSARALYGYTF. For the CDR3, the DNA is TGCAGTGCTAGAGCCCTCTATGGCTACACCTTC.

The chain has TRBV7-9 and TRBJ2-5; a possible D gene is TRBD1 (6 bases). The CDR3 runs to 14 residues. From germline, CDR1 is SEHNR and CDR2 FQNEAQ (reference sequence). Trimming took 5 bases from V and 0 from J, leaving 10 bases between them. The DNA of the CDR3 is TGTGCCAGCAGCCCTGGACAGTACCAAGAGACCCAGTACTTC. It encodes CASSPGQYQETQYF.

The genes are TRBV19 and TRBJ1-3, with a tentative D call TRBD1 (6 bases). This CDR3 comprises 15 residues. Germline V gene lookup returns CDR1 LNHDA and CDR2 SQIVND (reference sequence). The germline V and J ends were trimmed by 7 bases and 4 bases, with 17 bases remaining between them. The CDR3: CASKPIQQGGNTIYF. Written as DNA, the CDR3 is TGTGCCAGTAAGCCGATTCAGCAGGGGGGAAACACCATATATTTT.

This chain joins TRBV28 and TRBJ2-7, with no clear D. Germline loops: CDR1 MDHEN, CDR2 SYDVKM. V shed 3 bases and J shed 0 bases, with 6 bases lying between them. The CDR3 totals 13 residues. The CDR3 DNA reads as TGTGCCAGCAGTTTCGGTCTCTCCTACGAGCAGTACTTC. It yields the protein CASSFGLSYEQYF.

The chain joins TRBV6-5 to TRBJ1-1; D gene unclear. The CDR3 is made up of 12 amino acids. Trimming removed 5 bases from V and 3 bases from J, with 7 bases in between. Germline values: CDR1 MNHEY, CDR2 SVGAGI. Here the CDR3 DNA reads TGTGCCAGCAGTAGGAGTGACACTGAAGCTTTCTTT. It yields the protein CASSRSDTEAFF.

Only one count was recorded for this clone. This CDR3 is CASSLVGGTETQYF. The CDR3 DNA reads as TGTGCCAGCAGCTTAGTCGGGGGTACTGAGACCCAGTACTTC. The chain joins TRBV7-2 to TRBJ2-5; tentatively, D is TRBD2 (6 bases). Germline V gives CDR1 SGHTA, CDR2 FQGNSA. Trimming removed 1 base at V and 5 bases at J, with 11 bases between. This CDR3 contains 14 residues.